The T cell receptor beta chain described here comes from a study of blood T cell repertoires in COVID-19 (dated by TCRdb to the early 2020s). Notes on the research overall: Samples covering the acute and convalescent phases of COVID-19 were provided by collaborators in the United States, Italy and Spain. The prospective study material was composed of cDNA or gDNA derived from T cells, B-cell-depleted T cells, or PBMCs. The dataset comprised deeply sampled blood TCRbeta repertoires from subjects exposed to, actively infected with, or recovered from COVID-19. The repertoires were released in a freely available public database meant as a resource for research on the immune response to SARS-CoV-2. Nearly every sample came with metadata listing a de-identified subject ID, COVID-19 status, age in years and sex. Where HLA class I and class II types were available, the types were taken from metadata supplied by the sample provider, not from assay-based typing. Samples were obtained from the ongoing ImmuneRACE study (first 160 participants) and from 1,254 subjects provided by 6 global collaborators. Findings and caveats that apply to the study as a whole: The quantity of clinical and demographic metadata differed by source and by participant and was supplied without curation.

TCRbeta CDR3 regions were amplified from genomic DNA by means of the immunoSEQ Assay, a bias-controlled multiplex PCR. Processing in the source paper ran as follows. Nucleated cell counts per sample were estimated from amplification of reference gene primers within the assay. To quantify the absolute abundance of each unique TCRbeta CDR3 rearrangement, sequence reads were collapsed and filtered. For each sample, productive Simpson clonality was calculated by taking the square root of Simpson's diversity index across productive rearrangements. The table comes from immuneACCESS by way of TCRdb, which keeps in-frame sequences with V and J called. Part of the clones is missing from these tables; in studies checked, under half for an unresolved V gene and the rest for unknown reasons. D and trimming come from the DNA, and the V and J calls and clone size come from that table. The sample table records about 110,000 clones; roughly four fifths of these occur just once. The ten largest account for 20% to 25% of the sample.

Collaborating institutions collected whole blood in K2EDTA tubes following their own protocols. For TCRbeta analysis, collaborators shipped samples as frozen whole blood, isolated PBMCs, or DNA extracted from either of those sample types. Spanning cysteine to phenylalanine, the CDR3 consists of 14 amino acids. Only the CDR3 region is kept as DNA, spanning 42 bases read in frame from base 1. CDR1 and CDR2, looked up from the germline V gene (reference sequence), are LNHDA and SQIVND. Germline trimming: 4 bases from V, 7 bases from J; junction bases outside gene matches: 5. In regard to this clone: The antigen it recognizes is unknown. The sample holds no much larger clone one base away, and base qualities are not on file.

The sequencing input was peripheral blood. The V and J segments used are TRBV19 and TRBJ1-4, and TRBD1 aligns with 8 junction nucleotides. The clonotype was recovered from a man aged 65-85 years with active or convalescent COVID-19. The nucleotide sequence is given as TGTGCCAGTAGTACCGGGACAGGACGTGAAAAACTGTTTTTT. Protein translation: CASSTGTGREKLFF.